This is a list of T cell receptor beta chains from one sample in a study of blood T cell repertoires in COVID-19. TCRdb keeps only in-frame clones here, not all; method: immunoSEQ multiplex PCR. The profile shows around 400,000 clones, roughly 86% of them singletons. What was sequenced was peripheral blood. These receptors originate from a woman in her twenties or thirties with COVID-19, enrolled during active disease. Both conserved end residues are part of each CDR3. A D gene is named only where the DNA matches it firmly. Only part of the rows carry a size: once, few, many, or a class if the clone is expanded.

>.|TRBJ2-2|few|TRBV3-1/TRBV3-2
CASSQDLTRMGELFF
TGTGCCAGCAGCCAAGATCTGACTAGGATGGGGGAGCTGTTTTTT
>.|TRBJ1-3|.|TRBV28
CASPDSSGNTIYF
TGTGCCAGCCCCGACTCCTCTGGAAACACCATATATTTT
>TRBD1|TRBJ2-7|.|TRBV28
CASRGQGESSEQYF
TGTGCCAGCCGGGGACAGGGTGAGTCGAGCGAGCAGTACTTC
>TRBD1|TRBJ2-6|.|TRBV19
CASSPDRAGANVLTF
TGTGCCAGTAGCCCAGACAGGGCTGGGGCCAACGTCCTGACTTTC
>.|TRBJ1-1|.|TRBV21-1
CASSKEEGARTEAFF
TGTGCCAGCAGCAAAGAAGAGGGGGCGCGTACTGAAGCTTTCTTT
>.|TRBJ1-4|.|TRBV7-9
CASSIGVNNEKLFF
TGTGCCAGCAGCATCGGGGTTAATAATGAAAAACTGTTTTTT
>.|TRBJ1-1|.|TRBV5-1
CASSRAGTNTEAFF
TGCGCCAGCAGCAGGGCCGGGACTAACACTGAAGCTTTCTTT
>TRBD1|TRBJ1-4|.|TRBV19
CASSGQGAMSANEKLFF
TGTGCCAGTAGTGGACAGGGGGCTATGTCGGCTAATGAAAAACTGTTTTTT
>TRBD1|TRBJ2-2|.|TRBV30
CAWTPVGQQLTGELFF
TGTGCCTGGACCCCCGTGGGACAGCAACTCACCGGGGAGCTGTTTTTT
>TRBD2|TRBJ2-5|.|TRBV5-4
CASSSLAGGGETQYF
TGTGCCAGCAGCTCACTAGCGGGAGGAGGAGAGACCCAGTACTTC
>TRBD1|TRBJ1-2|.|TRBV27
CASSAYRDRVTIGYTF
TGTGCCAGCAGTGCTTACCGGGACAGGGTTACGATTGGCTACACCTTC
>.|TRBJ1-6|.|TRBV2
CASSEPSFRSPLHF
TGTGCCAGCAGTGAGCCCTCCTTCCGGTCACCCCTCCACTTT
>.|TRBJ1-4|.|TRBV3-1/TRBV3-2
CASSQNRDEKLFF
TGTGCCAGCAGCCAAAACAGGGATGAAAAACTGTTTTTT
>.|TRBJ2-1|.|TRBV7-9
CASSLARDPLVDEQFF
TGTGCCAGCAGCTTAGCGCGGGACCCCCTCGTTGATGAGCAGTTCTTC
>TRBD1|TRBJ1-4|.|TRBV7-9
CASSLRGRATNEKLFF
TGTGCCAGCAGCCTCAGGGGGCGGGCAACTAATGAAAAACTGTTTTTT
>TRBD2|TRBJ2-2|.|TRBV30
CAWSGREHTGELFF
TGTGCCTGGAGTGGGCGGGAGCATACCGGGGAGCTGTTTTTT